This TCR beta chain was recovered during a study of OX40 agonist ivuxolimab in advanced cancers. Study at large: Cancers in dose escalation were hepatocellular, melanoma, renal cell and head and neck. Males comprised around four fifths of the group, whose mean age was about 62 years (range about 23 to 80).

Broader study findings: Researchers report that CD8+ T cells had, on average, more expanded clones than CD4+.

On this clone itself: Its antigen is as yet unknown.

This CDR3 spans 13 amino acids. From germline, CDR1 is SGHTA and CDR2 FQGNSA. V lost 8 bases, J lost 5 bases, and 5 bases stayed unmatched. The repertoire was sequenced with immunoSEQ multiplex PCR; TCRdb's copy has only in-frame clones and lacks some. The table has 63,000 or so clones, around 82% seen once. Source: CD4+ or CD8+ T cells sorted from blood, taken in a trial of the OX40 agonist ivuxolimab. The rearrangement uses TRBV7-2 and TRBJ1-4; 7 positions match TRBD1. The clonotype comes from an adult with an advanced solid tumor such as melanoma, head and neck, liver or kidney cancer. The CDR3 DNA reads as TGTGCCAGCGGATCAGGGGGGAATGAAAAACTGTTTTTT. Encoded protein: CASGSGGNEKLFF.